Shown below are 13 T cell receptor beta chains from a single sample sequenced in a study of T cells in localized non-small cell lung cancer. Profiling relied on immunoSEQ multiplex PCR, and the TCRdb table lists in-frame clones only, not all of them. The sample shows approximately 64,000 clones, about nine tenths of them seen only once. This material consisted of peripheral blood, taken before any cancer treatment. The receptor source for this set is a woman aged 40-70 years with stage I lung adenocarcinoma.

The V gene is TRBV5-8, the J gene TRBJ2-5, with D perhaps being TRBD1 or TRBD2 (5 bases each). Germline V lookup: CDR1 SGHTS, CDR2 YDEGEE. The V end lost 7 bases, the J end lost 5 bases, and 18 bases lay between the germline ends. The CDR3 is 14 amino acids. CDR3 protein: CASPNWWGPETQYF. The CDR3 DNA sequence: TGTGCCAGCCCCAATTGGTGGGGACCGGAGACCCAGTACTTC.

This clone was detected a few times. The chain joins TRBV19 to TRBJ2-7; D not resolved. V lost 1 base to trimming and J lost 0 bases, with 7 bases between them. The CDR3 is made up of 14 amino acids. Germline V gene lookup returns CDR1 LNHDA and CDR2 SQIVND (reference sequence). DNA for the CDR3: TGTGCCAGTAGTATAGGCCGGAGCTCCTACGAGCAGTACTTC. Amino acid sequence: CASSIGRSSYEQYF.

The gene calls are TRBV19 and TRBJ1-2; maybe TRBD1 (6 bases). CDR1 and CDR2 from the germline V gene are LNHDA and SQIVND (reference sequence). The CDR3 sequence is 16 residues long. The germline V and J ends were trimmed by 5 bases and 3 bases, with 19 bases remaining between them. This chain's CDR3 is CASSVNRVGIDYGYTF. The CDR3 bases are TGTGCCAGTAGTGTCAACAGGGTTGGCATCGACTATGGCTACACCTTC.

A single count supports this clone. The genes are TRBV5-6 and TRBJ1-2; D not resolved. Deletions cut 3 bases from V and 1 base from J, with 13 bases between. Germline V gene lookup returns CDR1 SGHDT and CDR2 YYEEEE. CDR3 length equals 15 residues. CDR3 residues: CASSSGFRLNYGYTF. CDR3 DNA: TGTGCCAGCAGCTCGGGCTTCAGACTTAACTATGGCTACACCTTC.

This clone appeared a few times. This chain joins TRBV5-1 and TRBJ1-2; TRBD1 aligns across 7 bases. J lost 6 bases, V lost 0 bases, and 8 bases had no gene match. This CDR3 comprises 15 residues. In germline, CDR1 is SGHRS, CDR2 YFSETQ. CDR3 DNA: TGCGCCAGCAGCTTGGGTGACAGGGTTTGGGATGGCTACACCTTC. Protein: CASSLGDRVWDGYTF.

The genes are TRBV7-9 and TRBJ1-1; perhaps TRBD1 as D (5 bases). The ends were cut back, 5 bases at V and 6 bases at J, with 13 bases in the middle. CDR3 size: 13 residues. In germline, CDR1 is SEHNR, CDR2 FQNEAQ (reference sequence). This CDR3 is CASSLGGVSEAFF. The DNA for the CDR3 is TGTGCCAGCAGCCTGGGGGGGGTTTCTGAAGCTTTCTTT.

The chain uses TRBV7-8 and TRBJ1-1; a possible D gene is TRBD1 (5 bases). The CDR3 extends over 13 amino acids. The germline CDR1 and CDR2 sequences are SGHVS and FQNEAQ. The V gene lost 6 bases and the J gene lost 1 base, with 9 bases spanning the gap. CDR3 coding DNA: TGTGCCAGCAGTACTCAGGGGAACACTGAAGCTTTCTTT. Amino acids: CASSTQGNTEAFF.

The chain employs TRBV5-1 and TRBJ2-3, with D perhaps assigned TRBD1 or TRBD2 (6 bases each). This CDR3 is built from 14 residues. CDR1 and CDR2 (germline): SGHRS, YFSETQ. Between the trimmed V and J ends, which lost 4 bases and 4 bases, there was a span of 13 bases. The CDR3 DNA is TGCGCCAGCAGCCGCGGGGACAATTCAGATACGCAGTATTTT. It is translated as CASSRGDNSDTQYF.

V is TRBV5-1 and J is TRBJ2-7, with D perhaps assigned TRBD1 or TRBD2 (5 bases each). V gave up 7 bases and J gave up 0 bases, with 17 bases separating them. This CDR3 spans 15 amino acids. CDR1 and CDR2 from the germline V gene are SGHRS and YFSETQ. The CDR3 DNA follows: TGCGCCAGCCGGACGGGGCTCGTATACTCCTACGAGCAGTACTTC. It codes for CASRTGLVYSYEQYF. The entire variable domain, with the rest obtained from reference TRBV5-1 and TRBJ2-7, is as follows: KAGVTQTPRYLIKTRGQQVTLSCSPISGHRSVSWYQQTPGQGLQFLFEYFSETQRNKGNFPGRFSGRQFSNSRSEMNVSTLELGDSALYLCASRTGLVYSYEQYFGPGTRLTVT.

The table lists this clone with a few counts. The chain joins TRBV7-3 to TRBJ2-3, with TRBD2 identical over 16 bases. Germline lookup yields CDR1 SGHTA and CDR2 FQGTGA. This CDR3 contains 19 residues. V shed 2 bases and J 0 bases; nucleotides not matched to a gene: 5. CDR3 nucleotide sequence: TGTGCCAGCAGCTTATGGGGGACTAGCGGGAGGGGTAGCACAGATACGCAGTATTTT. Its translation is CASSLWGTSGRGSTDTQYF.

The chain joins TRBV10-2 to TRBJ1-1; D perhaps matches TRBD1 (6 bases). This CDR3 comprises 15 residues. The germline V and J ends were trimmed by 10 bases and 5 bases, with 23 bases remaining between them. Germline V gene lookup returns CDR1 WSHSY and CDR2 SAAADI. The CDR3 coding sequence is TGCGCCACCCTCAGGGGACCCCTCCGGAGAACTGAAGCTTTCTTT. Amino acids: CATLRGPLRRTEAFF.

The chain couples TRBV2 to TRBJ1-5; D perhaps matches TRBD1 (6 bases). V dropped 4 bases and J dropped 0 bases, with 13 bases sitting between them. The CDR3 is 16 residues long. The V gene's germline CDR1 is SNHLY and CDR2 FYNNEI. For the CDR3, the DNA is TGTGCCAGCAGTGGTCTTGGGGGCGTTAGCAATCAGCCCCAGCATTTT. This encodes CASSGLGGVSNQPQHF.

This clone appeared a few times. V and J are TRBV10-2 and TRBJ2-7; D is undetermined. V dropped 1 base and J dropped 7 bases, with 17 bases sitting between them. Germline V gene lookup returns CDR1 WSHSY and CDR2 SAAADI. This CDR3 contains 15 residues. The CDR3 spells CASSEFSTMGLEQYF. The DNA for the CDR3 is TGCGCCAGCAGTGAGTTCTCAACCATGGGTCTGGAGCAGTACTTC.